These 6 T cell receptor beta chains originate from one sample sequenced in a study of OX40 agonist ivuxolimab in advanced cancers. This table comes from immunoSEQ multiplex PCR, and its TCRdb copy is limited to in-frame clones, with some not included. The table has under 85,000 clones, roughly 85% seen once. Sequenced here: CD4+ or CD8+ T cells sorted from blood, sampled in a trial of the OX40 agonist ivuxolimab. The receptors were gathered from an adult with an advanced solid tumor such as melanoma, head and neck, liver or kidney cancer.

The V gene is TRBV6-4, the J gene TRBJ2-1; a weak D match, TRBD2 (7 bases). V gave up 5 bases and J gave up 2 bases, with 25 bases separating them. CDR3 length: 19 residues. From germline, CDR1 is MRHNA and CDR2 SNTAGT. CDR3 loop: CASSPSGGGEGGTYNEQFF. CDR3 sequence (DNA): TGTGCCAGCAGTCCCTCTGGCGGGGGAGAAGGGGGGACCTACAATGAGCAGTTCTTC.

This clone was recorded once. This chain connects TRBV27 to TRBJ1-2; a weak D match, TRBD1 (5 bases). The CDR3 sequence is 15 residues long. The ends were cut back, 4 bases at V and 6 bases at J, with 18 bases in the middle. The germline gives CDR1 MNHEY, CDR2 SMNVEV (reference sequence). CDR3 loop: CASSSTSAGYNGYTF. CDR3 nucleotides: TGTGCCAGCAGTTCTACCTCCGCAGGGTACAATGGCTACACCTTC.

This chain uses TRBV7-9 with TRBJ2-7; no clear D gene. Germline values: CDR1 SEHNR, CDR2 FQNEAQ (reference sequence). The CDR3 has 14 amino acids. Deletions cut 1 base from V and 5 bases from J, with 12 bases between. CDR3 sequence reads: CASSLGSAGDEQYF. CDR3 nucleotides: TGTGCCAGCAGCTTAGGGTCGGCAGGTGACGAGCAGTACTTC.

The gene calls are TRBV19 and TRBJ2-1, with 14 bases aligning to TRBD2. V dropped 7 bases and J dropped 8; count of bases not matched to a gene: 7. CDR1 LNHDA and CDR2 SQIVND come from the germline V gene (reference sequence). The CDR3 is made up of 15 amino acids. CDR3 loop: CASTRLAGGYHEQFF. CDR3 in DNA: TGTGCCAGTACCCGACTAGCGGGAGGGTATCATGAGCAGTTCTTC.

The CDR3: CSVERRDLNTEAFF. CDR3 bases: TGCAGCGTTGAACGGAGGGACTTGAACACTGAAGCTTTCTTT. V usage is TRBV29-1 and J usage is TRBJ1-1, with D possibly being TRBD1 (5 bases). This CDR3 region has 14 residues. Germline V gene lookup returns CDR1 SQVTM and CDR2 ANQGSEA. Trimming took off 2 bases at V and 0 bases at J, with 10 bases between the two ends.

CDR3 residues: CASSSGGSNYGYTF. The CDR3 DNA follows: TGCGCCAGCAGCTCTGGGGGATCCAACTATGGCTACACCTTC. V is TRBV5-1 and J is TRBJ1-2, with D possibly matching TRBD1 (5 bases). The germline V gene has CDR1 SGHRS and CDR2 YFSETQ. V was pared by 3 bases and J by 2 bases, with 11 bases between. The CDR3 consists of 14 residues.